One sample yielded the 20 T cell receptor beta chains listed below, sequenced in a study of shared clonotypes between healthy human individuals. Profiled with immunoSEQ multiplex PCR; TCRdb holds only in-frame clones, not every one. The sample records some 550,000 clones, approximately 97% being singletons. Sequenced sample: naive CD4+ T cells sorted from blood. Subset of the sample: CD45RA+ positively selected. These receptors came from a young woman in good health.

V usage is TRBV4-1 and J usage is TRBJ2-7; D perhaps matches TRBD2 (6 bases). V lost 1 base and J 4 bases, leaving 17 bases between the germline ends. CDR3 length: 16 amino acids. From germline, CDR1 is MGHRA and CDR2 YSYEKL. CDR3 nucleotide sequence: TGCGCCAGCAGCCAAGCGGTAGGGGACGGACTATACGAGCAGTACTTC. Its translation: CASSQAVGDGLYEQYF.

The rearrangement joins TRBV18 to TRBJ1-1; D gene unclear. Germline values: CDR1 KGHSH, CDR2 LQKENI. The CDR3 totals 13 residues. V lost 0 bases and J lost 8, with 10 bases in between. CDR3 bases: TGTGCCAGCTCACCACCTTCGAGCAGGGAAGCTTTCTTT. It is translated as CASSPPSSREAFF. Full variable domain (missing parts from reference TRBV18 and TRBJ1-1): NAGVMQNPRHLVRRRGQEARLRCSPMKGHSHVYWYRQLPEEGLKFMVYLQKENIIDESGMPKERFSAEFPKEGPSILRIQQVVRGDSAAYFCASSPPSSREAFFGQGTRLTVV.

This chain joins TRBV7-2 and TRBJ2-3; D is ambiguous. Germline V gene lookup returns CDR1 SGHTA and CDR2 FQGNSA. The V end was cut by 0 bases, the J end by 6 bases, with 7 bases between. This CDR3 has 13 residues. The CDR3 bases are TGTGCCAGCAGCTTAGCGTTCGAGGATACGCAGTATTTT. As protein: CASSLAFEDTQYF.

CDR3 region: CASSKTGPRRRNTIYF. The CDR3, as DNA: TGTGCCAGCAGCAAAACAGGGCCCAGGAGAAGAAACACCATATATTTT. V and J are TRBV21-1 and TRBJ1-3; TRBD1 is taken as the D call from the table, unchecked against the DNA. TRBV21-1 is annotated as a pseudogene. The CDR3 has 16 amino acids.

The chain combines TRBV18 with TRBJ1-3; D is uncertain. This CDR3 has 15 amino acids. V shed 1 base and J shed 1 base, with 8 bases lying between them. Germline V gene lookup returns CDR1 KGHSH and CDR2 LQKENI. DNA for the CDR3: TGTGCCAGCTCACCACTCTTGGAGTCTGGAAACACCATATATTTT. This translates into CASSPLLESGNTIYF.

The CDR3: CASSLSGARTYEQYF. The CDR3, as DNA: TGTGCCAGCAGCTTATCAGGGGCTCGGACCTACGAGCAGTACTTC. This chain joins TRBV7-9 and TRBJ2-7, with D possibly TRBD1 on 6 matching bases. Germline CDR1 and CDR2: SEHNR and FQNEAQ (reference sequence). Trimming stripped 2 bases from V and 2 bases from J, with 13 bases between. This CDR3 contains 15 residues.

CDR3 residues: CATSRDPMASGAYEQYF. The CDR3 region has the DNA TGTGCCACCAGCAGAGACCCCATGGCTAGCGGAGCCTACGAGCAGTACTTC. The chain is built from TRBV15 and TRBJ2-7; 7 positions agree with TRBD2. V lost 0 bases, J lost 2 bases, and 10 bases stayed unmatched. The CDR3 is made up of 17 amino acids. The germline V gene encodes CDR1 LNHNV and CDR2 YYDKDF (reference sequence).

This chain links TRBV11-2 with TRBJ2-1; the D gene could be TRBD1 or TRBD2 (6 bases each). Germline V gene sequence: CDR1 SGHAT, CDR2 FQNNGV. CDR3 length: 16 amino acids. Trimming shortened V by 4 bases and J by 6 bases, and 19 bases separated the two germline ends. This chain's CDR3 is CASSSIAEEGVNEQFF. CDR3 bases: TGTGCCAGCAGCTCCATAGCGGAGGAGGGGGTCAATGAGCAGTTCTTC.

V usage is TRBV15 and J usage is TRBJ1-1; the D gene is possibly TRBD1 (6 bases). The V and J ends lost 0 bases and 1 base respectively, with 15 bases between them. Germline V gene lookup returns CDR1 LNHNV and CDR2 YYDKDF (reference sequence). The CDR3 consists of 17 residues. DNA for the CDR3: TGTGCCACCAGCAGAGATAGGGGGGCCGGACCGAACACTGAAGCTTTCTTT. Its translation is CATSRDRGAGPNTEAFF.

This chain links TRBV19 with TRBJ2-1; 7 nucleotides agree with TRBD2. Germline V lookup: CDR1 LNHDA, CDR2 SQIVND (reference sequence). V trimming: 7 bases; J trimming: 3 bases; junction bases outside the gene matches: 9. This CDR3 is built from 15 residues. DNA of the CDR3: TGTGCCAGTACCTCCGGGGGGAGCGACTACAATGAGCAGTTCTTC. Translating gives CASTSGGSDYNEQFF.

The rearrangement joins TRBV2 to TRBJ2-7; D is uncertain. Germline loops: CDR1 SNHLY, CDR2 FYNNEI. The CDR3 has 12 residues. Trimming shortened V by 6 bases and J by 0 bases, and 6 bases separated the two germline ends. CDR3 sequence: CASSRSSYEQYF. The CDR3 coding sequence is TGTGCCAGCAGCAGGTCCTCCTACGAGCAGTACTTC.

The J gene is TRBJ2-6, the V gene TRBV11-2; D is perhaps TRBD1 (5 bases). V was shortened by 4 bases and J by 6 bases, with 25 bases between the two germline ends. CDR3 size: 19 residues. CDR1 and CDR2 from the germline V gene are SGHAT and FQNNGV. In DNA form, the CDR3 reads TGTGCCAGCAGCTCCCCCCGACAGAATCCCTTACGTAAGGCCAACGTCCTGACTTTC. Translated: CASSSPRQNPLRKANVLTF.

The chain has TRBV28 and TRBJ1-2; a possible D gene is TRBD1 (6 bases). This CDR3 has 19 residues. The V end lost 6 bases, the J end lost 1 base, and 27 bases lay between the germline ends. The germline CDR1 and CDR2 sequences are MDHEN and SYDVKM. The CDR3 coding sequence is TGTGCCAGCAGGCCAACCAGAATCTACAGGGCAAGAAGTAACTATGGCTACACCTTC. Translation gives CASRPTRIYRARSNYGYTF.

The V and J genes are TRBV7-2 and TRBJ2-2, with D possibly being TRBD2 (5 bases). CDR1 is SGHTA and CDR2 is FQGNSA in the germline V gene. This CDR3 region has 16 residues. V was cut by 5 bases and J by 7 bases, with 20 bases left in between. The CDR3 region is CASSLSTYRRIGELFF. The CDR3 coding sequence is TGTGCCAGCAGCCTCTCCACATATAGGAGGATCGGGGAGCTGTTTTTT. Full variable domain (remainder filled in from reference TRBV7-2 and TRBJ2-2): GAGVSQSPSNKVTEKGKDVELRCDPISGHTALYWYRQSLGQGLEFLIYFQGNSAPDKSGLPSDRFSAERTGGSVSTLTIQRTQQEDSAVYLCASSLSTYRRIGELFFGEGSRLTVL.

The CDR3 nucleotides read TGTGCCAGCAGTAGATTGTGGGCTAGCGGGAGTCGTATCCCCGGGGAGCTGTTTTTT. As protein: CASSRLWASGSRIPGELFF. This rearrangement joins TRBV4-2 to TRBJ2-2; 10 nucleotides agree with TRBD2. The V segment lost 6 bases and the J segment 6 bases; nucleotides outside the gene matches: 19. CDR3 length equals 19 residues. The germline CDR1 and CDR2 sequences are LGHNA and YNFKEQ.

The J gene is TRBJ2-7, the V gene TRBV5-1, with 12 positions matching TRBD2. Germline loops: CDR1 SGHRS, CDR2 YFSETQ. The CDR3 loop spans 14 amino acids. Trimming removed 4 bases from V and 7 bases from J; junction bases left unmatched: 6. CDR3 nucleotides: TGCGCCAGCAGCCTAACTAGCGGGGGGAAGGAGCAGTACTTC. It encodes CASSLTSGGKEQYF.

This rearrangement joins TRBV6-6 to TRBJ2-1, with 7 positions matching TRBD1. Germline V CDR1 and CDR2: MNHNY, SVGAGI (reference sequence). This CDR3 has 16 residues. V was clipped by 0 bases and J by 8 bases; unmatched bases: 10. CDR3 DNA: TGTGCCAGCAGTTACTCTAGGAAGGGGGCGTATCATGAGCAGTTCTTC. This gives the protein CASSYSRKGAYHEQFF.

The chain couples TRBV2 to TRBJ2-7, with 10 bases fitting TRBD1. The CDR3 runs to 15 residues. The J segment lost 5 bases and the V segment lost 7 bases, leaving 11 bases of the junction unmatched. Looked up from germline, CDR1 is SNHLY and CDR2 is FYNNEI. For the CDR3, the DNA is TGTGCCAGCAATTGGGACAGGGGTCTGTCAGACGAGCAGTACTTC. Translation: CASNWDRGLSDEQYF.

The chain links TRBV5-6 to TRBJ2-2; 8 nucleotides match TRBD2. The CDR3 is 17 amino acids. The germline CDR1 and CDR2 sequences are SGHDT and YYEEEE. V dropped 4 bases and J dropped 6; count of bases not matched to a gene: 14. The CDR3 region is CASSRLPVGTSPGELFF. The CDR3, as DNA: TGTGCCAGCAGCAGGCTACCGGTTGGGACTAGTCCCGGGGAGCTGTTTTTT.

This rearrangement joins TRBV11-3 to TRBJ1-1; TRBD1 aligns across 8 bases. Trimming cost V 3 bases and J 6 bases; bases outside gene matches: 3. Germline V gives CDR1 SGHNT, CDR2 YENEEA. This CDR3 contains 13 residues. CDR3 nucleotide sequence: TGTGCCAGCAGCTTTCAGGGGGCGGCTGAAGCTTTCTTT. Encoded protein: CASSFQGAAEAFF.